This record looks at one T cell receptor beta chain sequence and its context. Germline values: CDR1 MNHNS, CDR2 SASEGT. Losses at the gene ends were 6 bases for V and 4 bases for J; bases not matched to a gene: 10. This CDR3 has 16 residues. This sample was taken from a study of identical twins. TCRdb re-called the 5' RACE reads through MiXCR, storing one row per CDR3 protein. This table holds 650,000 to 750,000 distinct CDR3 sequences, 21% found once. These data are also associated with another study on T cells expressing NK-cell markers. This second report adds: Several donors showed these clonotypes also leading the CD3+CD56-NKG2C+ fraction.

The rearrangement links TRBV6-1 to TRBJ2-5; 11 bases are shared with TRBD2. Input material: PBMCs. The receptor was derived from a woman aged 18-30 years in good health. This CDR3 reads CASSRTSGSRGETQYF. The CDR3 DNA sequence: TGTGCCAGCAGCAGGACTAGCGGGTCTAGGGGAGAGACCCAGTACTTC.